The 32 T cell receptor beta chains given below trace back to one sample, sequenced in a study of cytomegalovirus exposure and HLA in healthy donors (TCRdb year 2017). Preparation of the library involved the immunoSEQ multiplex PCR assay. The multiplex PCR relied on a mix of 60 forward primers for TCR Vbeta segments and 13 reverse primers for TCR Jbeta segments. TCRdb took over this immuneACCESS table, retaining in-frame rearrangements with V and J assigned. Such tables are incomplete; in checked studies, under half of the missing clones stem from an unresolved V gene, and the remainder is unexplained. The table for this sample lists some 95,000 clones; less than 80% of them were counted only once. The ten largest clones capture 2.1% of the sample. The specimen sequenced was PBMCs. All receptors derive from a man aged 25 to 45 in good health and CMV-seronegative.

This clone was recorded only once. The chain uses TRBV6-1 and TRBJ2-7, with D hard to call. CDR1 and CDR2 (germline): MNHNS, SASEGT. The CDR3 is 14 amino acids. Trimming removed 6 bases from V and 5 bases from J, with 17 bases in between. The CDR3 region is CASRSAVAFHEQYF. CDR3 sequence (DNA): TGTGCCAGCAGGTCGGCCGTAGCCTTCCACGAGCAGTACTTC.

This clone was found a few times. The J gene is TRBJ1-1, the V gene TRBV28; TRBD1 aligns across 7 bases. The germline V gene has CDR1 MDHEN and CDR2 SYDVKM. V dropped 5 bases and J dropped 5; count of bases not matched to a gene: 11. This CDR3 region has 15 residues. CDR3 amino acids: CASSPLRGGKTEAFF. DNA of the CDR3: TGTGCCAGCAGTCCCCTAAGAGGGGGCAAGACTGAAGCTTTCTTT.

This sequence joins TRBV5-1 and TRBJ1-4, with TRBD1 as a possible D gene (6 bases). Germline loops: CDR1 SGHRS, CDR2 YFSETQ. Trimming stripped 4 bases from V and 2 bases from J, with 9 bases between. The CDR3 covers 14 residues. This CDR3 is CASSTTGTNEKLFF. DNA for the CDR3: TGCGCCAGCAGCACCACAGGGACTAATGAAAAACTGTTTTTT.

The table lists this clone with a count of one. This chain joins TRBV6-5 and TRBJ1-6; no clear D gene. CDR3 length equals 15 residues. Germline-derived CDR1 and CDR2 are MNHEY and SVGAGI. Between the trimmed V and J ends, which lost 6 bases and 8 bases, there was a span of 17 bases. CDR3 DNA: TGTGCCAGCAGACAACCCATCGGGGAGTATTCACCCCTCCACTTT. This translates into CASRQPIGEYSPLHF.

The chain carries TRBV7-9 and TRBJ1-6; D uncertain. The CDR3 covers 14 residues. CDR1 is SEHNR and CDR2 is FQNEAQ in the germline V gene (reference sequence). V dropped 5 bases and J dropped 6 bases, with 11 bases sitting between them. CDR3 coding DNA: TGTGCCAGCAGCCTTCTTAGTCCTAATTCACCCCTCCACTTT. It codes for CASSLLSPNSPLHF.

V gene TRBV30 combines with J gene TRBJ1-5, with 7 nucleotides matching TRBD1. The CDR3 contains 15 residues. With V trimmed by 0 bases and J by 4 bases, 6 bases remained unmatched. Germline V CDR1 and CDR2: GTSNPN, SVGIG (reference sequence). The CDR3: CAWSVRDRVNQPQHF. The CDR3 DNA follows: TGTGCCTGGAGTGTCCGGGACAGAGTGAATCAGCCCCAGCATTTT. The full variable domain, in which reference TRBV30 and TRBJ1-5 provide the parts outside the CDR3, is SQTIHQWPATLVQPVGSPLSLECTVEGTSNPNLYWYRQAAGRGLQLLFYSVGIGQISSEVPQNLSASRPQDRQFILSSKKLLLSDSGFYLCAWSVRDRVNQPQHFGDGTRLSIL.

This clone was observed a handful of times. V is TRBV7-9 and J is TRBJ1-2; TRBD1 might be the D (6 bases). CDR1 is SEHNR, CDR2 FQNEAQ, per germline (reference sequence). The CDR3 is 13 amino acids. V shed 4 bases and J shed 4 bases, with 10 bases lying between them. CDR3 in amino acids: CASSYGQLYGYTF. CDR3 coding DNA: TGTGCCAGCAGCTACGGACAGCTCTATGGCTACACCTTC.

This rearrangement joins TRBV14 to TRBJ1-4, with D perhaps TRBD1 (6 bases). The CDR3 runs to 15 residues. Per the germline V gene, CDR1 is SGHDN and CDR2 is FVKESK. V was clipped by 4 bases and J by 10 bases, with 19 bases between them. CDR3 nucleotides: TGTGCCAGCAGCCTCGCAGGGGATCCCGTAGGAAAACTGTTTTTT. This sequence encodes CASSLAGDPVGKLFF. The whole variable domain, filled in from reference TRBV14 and TRBJ1-4, reads EAGVTQFPSHSVIEKGQTVTLRCDPISGHDNLYWYRRVMGKEIKFLLHFVKESKQDESGMPNNRFLAERTGGTYSTLKVQPAELEDSGVYFCASSLAGDPVGKLFFGSGTQLSVL.

The V call is TRBV27, the J call TRBJ1-4; the D is unclear. Trimming cost V 7 bases and J 8 bases, with 14 bases left between them. This CDR3 region has 13 residues. Germline lookup yields CDR1 MNHEY and CDR2 SMNVEV (reference sequence). The CDR3 region is CASTRLGGEKLFF. The CDR3 DNA reads as TGTGCCAGCACCAGATTAGGAGGCGAAAAACTGTTTTTT.

This clone was seen more than once but under ten times. The CDR3 reads CAIGERERGNEQFF. The CDR3 DNA reads TGTGCCATCGGCGAGCGGGAAAGAGGGAATGAGCAGTTCTTC. The rearrangement uses TRBV10-3 and TRBJ2-1; TRBD2 aligns across 7 bases. V shed 8 bases, J shed 7 bases, and the junction held 11 bases outside the gene matches. CDR3 length equals 14 residues. The germline V gene encodes CDR1 ENHRY and CDR2 SYGVKD.

The genes are TRBV19 and TRBJ1-2; maybe TRBD1 (6 bases). The CDR3 loop spans 14 amino acids. CDR1 is LNHDA and CDR2 is SQIVND in the germline V gene (reference sequence). Deletions cut 6 bases from V and 0 bases from J, with 11 bases between. CDR3 DNA: TGTGCCAGTAGGGACGGACAGTCTAACTATGGCTACACCTTC. This translates into CASRDGQSNYGYTF.

The chain has TRBV14 and TRBJ1-6; the D is unclear. Germline CDR1 is SGHDN and CDR2 is FVKESK. The CDR3 spans 16 residues. V was clipped by 1 base and J by 3 bases, with 10 bases between them. DNA for the CDR3: TGTGCCAGCAGCCAAGGCGAGGCGTTCTATAATTCACCCCTCCACTTT. Amino acids: CASSQGEAFYNSPLHF.

This clone was detected a few times. J is TRBJ1-1 and V is TRBV28; no definite D call. Trimming removed 3 bases at V and 6 bases at J, with 17 bases between. The CDR3 runs 15 residues. The germline V gene has CDR1 MDHEN and CDR2 SYDVKM. CDR3 DNA sequence: TGTGCCAGCAGTTTGACCGGGTCCCCGGTCCCTGAAGCTTTCTTT. This translates into CASSLTGSPVPEAFF.

This clone was seen at least ten times. The chain has TRBV10-3 and TRBJ2-5; D not certain. V was cut by 2 bases and J by 6 bases, with 10 bases left in between. CDR1 ENHRY and CDR2 SYGVKD come from the germline V gene. This CDR3 is built from 13 residues. The CDR3: CAISEKNSQTQYF. The CDR3 DNA is TGTGCCATCAGTGAGAAGAACAGCCAGACCCAGTACTTC.

A remark on this clone: The identical CDR3 is also encoded by other nucleotide sequences in the sample. CDR3 loop: CASSPDRNQPQHF. The CDR3, as DNA: TGTGCCAGCTCACCGGACAGGAATCAGCCCCAGCATTTT. This rearrangement joins TRBV18 to TRBJ1-5; 7 bases align to TRBD1. The CDR3 is 13 amino acids. Germline CDR1 and CDR2: KGHSH and LQKENI. The V gene end was trimmed by 3 bases and the J gene end by 4 bases; junction bases not matched to a gene: 0.

In its sample, this clone was seen once. This chain uses TRBV2 with TRBJ2-7, with D maybe TRBD2 (6 bases). Per germline, CDR1 SNHLY and CDR2 FYNNEI. The CDR3 loop spans 19 amino acids. V lost 5 bases to trimming and J lost 2 bases, with 28 bases between them. CDR3 protein: CASSISGSLETVTAYEQYF. The CDR3 DNA follows: TGTGCCAGCAGTATAAGCGGGTCACTAGAGACTGTTACTGCCTACGAGCAGTACTTC.

The CDR3 DNA is TGTGCCAGCAGCCCGCGGACTAGCCAAGAGACCCAGTACTTC. Encoded protein: CASSPRTSQETQYF. The genes are TRBV7-9 and TRBJ2-5, with 7 bases identical to TRBD2. The germline V gene has CDR1 SEHNR and CDR2 FQNEAQ (reference sequence). V gave up 5 bases and J gave up 1 base; unmatched junction bases: 4. There are 14 residues in the CDR3. The complete variable domain, with remaining parts taken from reference TRBV7-9 and TRBJ2-5, reads DTGVSQNPRHKITKRGQNVTFRCDPISEHNRLYWYRQTLGQGPEFLTYFQNEAQLEKSRLLSDRFSAERPKGSFSTLEIQRTEQGDSAMYLCASSPRTSQETQYFGPGTRLLVL.

This clone was observed once. This sequence joins TRBV4-1 and TRBJ1-2, with 7 bases that match TRBD1. This CDR3 contains 14 residues. The ends lost 2 bases at V and 10 bases at J; junction bases unmatched: 10. Germline assignment: CDR1 MGHRA and CDR2 YSYEKL. As DNA, the CDR3 is TGCGCCAGCAGCCAACCAGGGACAGCCGCGACCTACACCTTC. Encoded protein: CASSQPGTAATYTF.

The chain is built from TRBV6-5 and TRBJ2-1, with D possibly being TRBD1 (6 bases). The CDR3 sequence is 14 residues long. The V gene lost 6 bases and the J gene lost 7 bases, with 16 bases spanning the gap. The V gene's germline CDR1 is MNHEY and CDR2 SVGAGI. The CDR3 DNA reads as TGTGCCAGCAGCGGTTCCAGGGGCCTTAATGAGCAGTTCTTC. It codes for CASSGSRGLNEQFF.

The chain joins TRBV7-2 to TRBJ1-1, with D uncertain. Germline V gives CDR1 SGHTA, CDR2 FQGNSA. CDR3 size: 13 residues. Trimming removed 4 bases from V and 3 bases from J, with 9 bases in between. The chain's CDR3 is CASSSLRYTEAFF. CDR3 nucleotides: TGTGCCAGCAGCTCCCTACGGTACACTGAAGCTTTCTTT. The full variable domain, its missing parts supplied by reference TRBV7-2 and TRBJ1-1, is GAGVSQSPSNKVTEKGKDVELRCDPISGHTALYWYRQSLGQGLEFLIYFQGNSAPDKSGLPSDRFSAERTGGSVSTLTIQRTQQEDSAVYLCASSSLRYTEAFFGQGTRLTVV.

This chain joins TRBV30 and TRBJ1-1, with D uncertain. Germline V lookup: CDR1 GTSNPN, CDR2 SVGIG (reference sequence). CDR3 size: 14 residues. Trimming stripped 0 bases from V and 6 bases from J, with 14 bases between. The DNA for the CDR3 is TGTGCCTGGAGTGTAAGATGGCAACGGGCTGAAGCTTTCTTT. Protein: CAWSVRWQRAEAFF.

V gene TRBV4-3 combines with J gene TRBJ2-3, with D maybe TRBD2 (5 bases). The CDR3 runs 15 residues. Germline values: CDR1 LGHNA, CDR2 YSLEER. Between the trimmed V and J ends, which lost 0 bases and 3 bases, there was a span of 10 bases. This CDR3 is CASSQDSRRTDTQYF. CDR3 bases: TGCGCCAGCAGCCAAGACAGCCGGAGGACAGATACGCAGTATTTT.

The V gene is TRBV11-3, the J gene TRBJ1-1, with a possible D match to TRBD1 (5 bases). This CDR3 is 13 amino acids long. V lost 5 bases and J 4 bases, leaving 11 bases between the germline ends. CDR1 and CDR2 (germline): SGHNT, YENEEA. The CDR3 region is CASSQGSGTEAFF. DNA of the CDR3: TGTGCCAGCAGCCAGGGTTCCGGCACTGAAGCTTTCTTT.

The rearrangement uses TRBV6-5 and TRBJ2-1; D is perhaps TRBD2 (6 bases). The CDR3 contains 15 residues. V lost 7 bases and J 6 bases, leaving 19 bases between the germline ends. Germline V CDR1 and CDR2: MNHEY, SVGAGI. CDR3 loop: CASNCCWGVLNEQFF. The CDR3 region has the DNA TGTGCCAGCAACTGCTGTTGGGGGGTGCTCAATGAGCAGTTCTTC.

This clone was observed once. CDR3 DNA sequence: TGCGCCAGCAGCTTACAGGGGCGGGCGAACACTGAAGCTTTCTTT. Amino acid sequence: CASSLQGRANTEAFF. This chain uses TRBV5-1 with TRBJ1-1; 7 bases line up with TRBD1. CDR1 SGHRS and CDR2 YFSETQ come from the germline V gene. The CDR3 runs 15 residues. V gave up 2 bases and J gave up 1 base; unmatched junction bases: 5.

The J gene is TRBJ2-3, the V gene TRBV11-2; TRBD2 might be the D (5 bases). With 4 bases removed from V and 1 base from J, the gap between germline ends came to 15 bases. The CDR3 is made up of 16 amino acids. In germline, CDR1 is SGHAT, CDR2 FQNNGV. The CDR3: CASSSVLVPGTDTQYF. DNA of the CDR3: TGTGCCAGCAGCTCTGTACTAGTCCCGGGCACAGATACGCAGTATTTT.

This clone occurred once. V and J are TRBV7-9 and TRBJ2-2; perhaps TRBD2 as D (6 bases). This CDR3 is 15 amino acids long. CDR1 and CDR2 (germline): SEHNR, FQNEAQ (reference sequence). V lost 8 bases and J 5 bases, leaving 18 bases between the germline ends. The CDR3 spells CASCPGIGGTGELFF. DNA for the CDR3: TGTGCCAGCTGCCCAGGGATAGGAGGGACCGGGGAGCTGTTTTTT.

The gene calls are TRBV5-1 and TRBJ2-7, with TRBD1 as a possible D gene (6 bases). V dropped 0 bases and J dropped 6 bases, with 10 bases sitting between them. The CDR3 totals 13 residues. The germline V gene encodes CDR1 SGHRS and CDR2 YFSETQ. CDR3 nucleotides: TGCGCCAGCAGCTTGGAAACAGGGCTCGAGCAGTACTTC. It codes for CASSLETGLEQYF.

This chain links TRBV29-1 with TRBJ1-1, with a weak D call TRBD1 (5 bases). Trimming pared 7 bases from V and 10 bases from J, leaving 19 bases between. CDR1 is SQVTM, CDR2 ANQGSEA, per germline. The CDR3 covers 12 residues. The CDR3 DNA reads as TGCAGCGCCTTACGTAGGGGTATCGGAGCTTTCTTT. Translated: CSALRRGIGAFF.

This clone occurred a few times. The chain combines TRBV19 with TRBJ2-7; 12 bases fit TRBD1. Germline V CDR1 and CDR2: LNHDA, SQIVND (reference sequence). With V trimmed by 4 bases and J by 7 bases, 5 bases remained unmatched. The CDR3 contains 14 residues. CDR3 sequence reads: CASSKWDRGREQYF. The CDR3 coding sequence is TGTGCCAGTAGTAAGTGGGACAGGGGGCGTGAGCAGTACTTC.

The chain links TRBV5-1 to TRBJ1-3; 7 positions agree with TRBD1. The CDR3 loop spans 15 amino acids. The germline V gene has CDR1 SGHRS and CDR2 YFSETQ. V trimming: 4 bases; J trimming: 1 base; junction bases outside the gene matches: 5. The CDR3 bases are TGCGCCAGCAGCCGAGAGACAGGGTCTGGAAACACCATATATTTT. This gives the protein CASSRETGSGNTIYF.

This clone occurred many times. The chain recombines TRBV7-2 with TRBJ1-5; 11 nucleotides line up with TRBD1. Germline V gene lookup returns CDR1 SGHTA and CDR2 FQGNSA. V trimming: 8 bases; J trimming: 8 bases; junction bases outside the gene matches: 17. This CDR3 has 17 amino acids. The CDR3 sequence is CASGTWGGQGAVKPQHF. CDR3 coding DNA: TGTGCCAGCGGGACCTGGGGAGGACAGGGGGCGGTGAAGCCCCAGCATTTT. Complete variable domain (other parts from reference TRBV7-2 and TRBJ1-5): GAGVSQSPSNKVTEKGKDVELRCDPISGHTALYWYRQSLGQGLEFLIYFQGNSAPDKSGLPSDRFSAERTGGSVSTLTIQRTQQEDSAVYLCASGTWGGQGAVKPQHFGDGTRLSIL.